Here is one T cell receptor beta chain with its context. The source of the sample is a study of blood T cell repertoires in COVID-19. Trimming pared 2 bases from V and 8 bases from J, leaving 19 bases between. CDR1 and CDR2 from the germline V gene are MNHNS and SASEGT. The CDR3 is 15 amino acids. The method was immunoSEQ multiplex PCR; TCRdb's version includes in-frame clones alone and lacks a portion of them. Of 100,000 to 150,000 clones listed, roughly 80% are singletons. The sequencing input was peripheral blood. The source of this sequence is a man over 45 with acute or convalescent COVID-19. The rearrangement uses TRBV6-1 and TRBJ2-7; tentatively, D is TRBD1 (5 bases). The CDR3 DNA sequence: TGTGCCAGCAGTGAATTGGCTACAGGCGAAAATAAGCAGTACTTC. This encodes CASSELATGENKQYF.